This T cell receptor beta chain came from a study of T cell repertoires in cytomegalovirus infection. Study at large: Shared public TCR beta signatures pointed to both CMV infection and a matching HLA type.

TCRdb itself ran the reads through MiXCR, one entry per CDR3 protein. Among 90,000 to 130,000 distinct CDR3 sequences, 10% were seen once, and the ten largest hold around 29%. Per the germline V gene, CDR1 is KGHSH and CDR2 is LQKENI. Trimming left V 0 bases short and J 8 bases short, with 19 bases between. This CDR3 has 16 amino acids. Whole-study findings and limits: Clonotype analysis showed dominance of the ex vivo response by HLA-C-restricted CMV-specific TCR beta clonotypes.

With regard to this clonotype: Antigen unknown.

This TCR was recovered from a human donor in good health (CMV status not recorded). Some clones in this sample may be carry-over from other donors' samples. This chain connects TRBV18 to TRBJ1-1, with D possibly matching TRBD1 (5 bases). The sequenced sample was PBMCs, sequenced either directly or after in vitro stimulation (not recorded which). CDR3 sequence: CASSPPSGGGTDEAFF. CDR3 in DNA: TGTGCCAGCTCACCACCTTCTGGGGGAGGGACCGACGAAGCTTTCTTT.